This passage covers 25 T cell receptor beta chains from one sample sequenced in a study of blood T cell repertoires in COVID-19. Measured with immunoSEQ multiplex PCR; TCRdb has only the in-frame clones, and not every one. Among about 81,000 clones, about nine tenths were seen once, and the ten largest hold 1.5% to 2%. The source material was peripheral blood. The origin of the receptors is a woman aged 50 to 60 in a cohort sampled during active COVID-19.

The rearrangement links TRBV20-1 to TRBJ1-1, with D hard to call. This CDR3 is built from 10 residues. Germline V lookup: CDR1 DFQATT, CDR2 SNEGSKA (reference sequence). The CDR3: CSVEQTEAFF. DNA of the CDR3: TGCAGCGTGGAACAGACTGAAGCTTTCTTT.

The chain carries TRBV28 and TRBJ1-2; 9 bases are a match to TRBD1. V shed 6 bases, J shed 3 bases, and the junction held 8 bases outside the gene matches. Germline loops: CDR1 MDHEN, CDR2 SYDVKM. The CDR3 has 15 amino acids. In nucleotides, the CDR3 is TGTGCCAGCAGCCTCAGGGACAGGGTTTACTATGGCTACACCTTC. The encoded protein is CASSLRDRVYYGYTF.

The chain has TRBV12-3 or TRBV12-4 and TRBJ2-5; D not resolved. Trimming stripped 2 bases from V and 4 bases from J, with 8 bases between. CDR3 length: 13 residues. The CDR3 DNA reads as TGTGCCAGCAGTTTATCAAGGAGAGAGACCCAGTACTTC. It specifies CASSLSRRETQYF.

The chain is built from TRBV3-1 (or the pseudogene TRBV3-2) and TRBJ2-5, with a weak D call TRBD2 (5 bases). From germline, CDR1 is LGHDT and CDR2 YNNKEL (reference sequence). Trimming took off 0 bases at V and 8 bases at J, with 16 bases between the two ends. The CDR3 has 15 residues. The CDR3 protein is CASSQEGGWHETQYF. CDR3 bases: TGTGCCAGCAGCCAAGAGGGCGGGTGGCATGAAACCCAGTACTTC.

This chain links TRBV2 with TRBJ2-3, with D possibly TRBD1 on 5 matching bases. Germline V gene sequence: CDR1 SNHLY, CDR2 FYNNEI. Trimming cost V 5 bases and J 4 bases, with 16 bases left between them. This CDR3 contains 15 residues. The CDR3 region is CASSPQGFVADTQYF. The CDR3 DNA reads TGTGCCAGCAGTCCCCAGGGATTTGTGGCAGATACGCAGTATTTT. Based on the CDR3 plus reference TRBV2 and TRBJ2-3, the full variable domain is EPEVTQTPSHQVTQMGQEVILRCVPISNHLYFYWYRQILGQKVEFLVSFYNNEISEKSEIFDDQFSVERPDGSNFTLKIRSTKLEDSAMYFCASSPQGFVADTQYFGPGTRLTVL.

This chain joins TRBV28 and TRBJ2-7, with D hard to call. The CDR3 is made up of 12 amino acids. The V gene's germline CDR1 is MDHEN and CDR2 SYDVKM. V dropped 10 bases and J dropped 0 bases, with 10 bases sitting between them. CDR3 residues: CATRSRSYEQYF. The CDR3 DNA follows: TGTGCCACCCGGTCCCGCTCCTACGAGCAGTACTTC.

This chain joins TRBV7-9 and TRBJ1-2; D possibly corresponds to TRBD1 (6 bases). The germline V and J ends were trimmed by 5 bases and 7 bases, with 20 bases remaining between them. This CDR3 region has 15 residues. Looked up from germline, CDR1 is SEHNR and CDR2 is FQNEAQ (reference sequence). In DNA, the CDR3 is TGTGCCAGCAGCATTAACAGGGATCCTTGGGGTGGCTACACCTTC. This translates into CASSINRDPWGGYTF.

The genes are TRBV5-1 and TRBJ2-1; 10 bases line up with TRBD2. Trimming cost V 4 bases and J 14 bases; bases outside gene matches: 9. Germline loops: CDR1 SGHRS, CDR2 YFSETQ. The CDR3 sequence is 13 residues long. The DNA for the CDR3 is TGCGCCAGCAGCGGGGGGCTAGCGGGAGACGAGTTCTTC. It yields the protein CASSGGLAGDEFF. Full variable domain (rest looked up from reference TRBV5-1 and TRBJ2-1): KAGVTQTPRYLIKTRGQQVTLSCSPISGHRSVSWYQQTPGQGLQFLFEYFSETQRNKGNFPGRFSGRQFSNSRSEMNVSTLELGDSALYLCASSGGLAGDEFFGPGTRLTVL.

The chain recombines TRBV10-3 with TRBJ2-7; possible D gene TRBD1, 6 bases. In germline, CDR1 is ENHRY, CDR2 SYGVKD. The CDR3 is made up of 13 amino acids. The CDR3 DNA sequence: TGTGCGACGGGGCTCACAGGGAACCACGAGCAGTACTTC. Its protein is CATGLTGNHEQYF.

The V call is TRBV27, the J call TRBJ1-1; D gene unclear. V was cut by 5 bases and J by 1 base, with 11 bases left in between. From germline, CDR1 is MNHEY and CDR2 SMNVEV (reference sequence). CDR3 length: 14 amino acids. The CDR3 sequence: CASSPFRGNTEAFF. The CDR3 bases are TGTGCCAGCAGTCCCTTCCGGGGGAACACTGAAGCTTTCTTT.

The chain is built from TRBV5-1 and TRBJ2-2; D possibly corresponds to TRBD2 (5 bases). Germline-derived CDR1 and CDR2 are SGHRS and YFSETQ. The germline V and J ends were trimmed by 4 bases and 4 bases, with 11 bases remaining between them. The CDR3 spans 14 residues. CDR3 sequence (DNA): TGCGCCAGCAGCCCGGGCCGGGGCACCGGGGAGCTGTTTTTT. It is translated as CASSPGRGTGELFF.

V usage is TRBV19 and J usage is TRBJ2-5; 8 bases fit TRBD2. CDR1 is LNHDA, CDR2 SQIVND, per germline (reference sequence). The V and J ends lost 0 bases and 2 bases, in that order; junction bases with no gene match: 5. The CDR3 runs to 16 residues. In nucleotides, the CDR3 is TGTGCCAGTAGTATAGATCTATCGGGGGGGCAAGAGACCCAGTACTTC. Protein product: CASSIDLSGGQETQYF.

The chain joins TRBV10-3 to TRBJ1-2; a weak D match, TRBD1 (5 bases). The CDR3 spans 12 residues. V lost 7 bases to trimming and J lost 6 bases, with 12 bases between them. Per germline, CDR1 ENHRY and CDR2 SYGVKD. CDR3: CAITRAGHGYTF. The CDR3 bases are TGTGCCATCACAAGGGCAGGGCATGGCTACACCTTC.

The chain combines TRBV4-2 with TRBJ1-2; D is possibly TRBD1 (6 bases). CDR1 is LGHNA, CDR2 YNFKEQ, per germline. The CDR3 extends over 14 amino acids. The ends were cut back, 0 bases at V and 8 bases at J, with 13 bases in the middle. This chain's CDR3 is CASSQEGQGRGYTF. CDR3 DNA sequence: TGTGCCAGCAGCCAAGAAGGCCAGGGGAGAGGCTACACCTTC.

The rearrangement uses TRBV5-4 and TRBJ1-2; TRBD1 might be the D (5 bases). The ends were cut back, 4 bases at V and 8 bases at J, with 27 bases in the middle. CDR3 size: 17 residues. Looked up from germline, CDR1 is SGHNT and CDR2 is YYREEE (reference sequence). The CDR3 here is CASSGGTMGSGPGGYTF. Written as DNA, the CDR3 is TGTGCCAGCAGCGGGGGGACGATGGGATCAGGGCCTGGGGGCTACACCTTC. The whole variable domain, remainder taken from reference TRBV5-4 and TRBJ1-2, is ETGVTQSPTHLIKTRGQQVTLRCSSQSGHNTVSWYQQALGQGPQFIFQYYREEENGRGNFPPRFSGLQFPNYSSELNVNALELDDSALYLCASSGGTMGSGPGGYTFGSGTRLTVV.

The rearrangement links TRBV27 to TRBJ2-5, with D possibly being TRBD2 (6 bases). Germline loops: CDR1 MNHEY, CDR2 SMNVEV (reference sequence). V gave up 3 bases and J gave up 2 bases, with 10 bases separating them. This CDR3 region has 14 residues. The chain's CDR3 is CASSFRRGQETQYF. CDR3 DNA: TGTGCCAGCAGTTTCAGGCGGGGACAAGAGACCCAGTACTTC.

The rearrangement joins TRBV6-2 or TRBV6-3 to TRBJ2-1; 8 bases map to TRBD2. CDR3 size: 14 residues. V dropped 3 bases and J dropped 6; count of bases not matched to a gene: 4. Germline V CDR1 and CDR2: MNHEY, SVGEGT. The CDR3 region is CASSYTSGTNEQFF. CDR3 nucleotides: TGTGCCAGCAGTTATACTAGCGGAACCAATGAGCAGTTCTTC.

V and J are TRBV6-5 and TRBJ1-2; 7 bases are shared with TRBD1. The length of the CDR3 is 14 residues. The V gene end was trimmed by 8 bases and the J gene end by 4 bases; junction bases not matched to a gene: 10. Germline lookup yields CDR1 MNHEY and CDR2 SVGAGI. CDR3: CASGRDSVRYGYTF. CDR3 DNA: TGTGCCAGCGGCCGGGACAGCGTACGCTATGGCTACACCTTC.

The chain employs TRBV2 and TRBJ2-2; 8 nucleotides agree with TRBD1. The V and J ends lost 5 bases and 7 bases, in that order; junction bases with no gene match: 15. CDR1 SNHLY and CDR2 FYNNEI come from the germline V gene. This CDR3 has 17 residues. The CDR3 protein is CASSLLGQGRWIGELFF. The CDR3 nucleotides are TGTGCCAGCAGTCTCCTCGGACAGGGACGATGGATCGGGGAGCTGTTTTTT.

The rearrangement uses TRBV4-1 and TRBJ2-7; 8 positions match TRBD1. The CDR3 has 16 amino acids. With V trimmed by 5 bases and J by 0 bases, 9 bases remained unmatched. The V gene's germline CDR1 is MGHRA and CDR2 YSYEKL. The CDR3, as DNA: TGCGCCAGCAGCACCTGGACAGGGATGAGCTCCTACGAGCAGTACTTC. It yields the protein CASSTWTGMSSYEQYF.

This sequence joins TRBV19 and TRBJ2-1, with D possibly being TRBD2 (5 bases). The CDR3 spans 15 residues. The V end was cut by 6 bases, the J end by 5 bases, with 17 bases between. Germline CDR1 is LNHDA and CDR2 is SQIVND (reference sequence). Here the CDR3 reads CASSRTATYDNEQFF. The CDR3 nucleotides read TGTGCCAGTAGCCGGACTGCAACCTATGACAATGAGCAGTTCTTC.

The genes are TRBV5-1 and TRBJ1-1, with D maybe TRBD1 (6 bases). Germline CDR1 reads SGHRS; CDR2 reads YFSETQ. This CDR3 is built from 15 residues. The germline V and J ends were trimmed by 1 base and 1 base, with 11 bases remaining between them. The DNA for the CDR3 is TGCGCCAGCAGCTTGCAGGGGACCGAGAACACTGAAGCTTTCTTT. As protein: CASSLQGTENTEAFF.

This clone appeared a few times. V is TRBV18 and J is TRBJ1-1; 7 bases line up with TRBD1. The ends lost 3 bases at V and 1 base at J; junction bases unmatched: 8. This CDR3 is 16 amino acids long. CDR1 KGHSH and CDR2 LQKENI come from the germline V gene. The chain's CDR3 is CASSPRTRTGNTEAFF. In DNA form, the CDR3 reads TGTGCCAGCTCACCCCGAACTCGGACAGGGAACACTGAAGCTTTCTTT.

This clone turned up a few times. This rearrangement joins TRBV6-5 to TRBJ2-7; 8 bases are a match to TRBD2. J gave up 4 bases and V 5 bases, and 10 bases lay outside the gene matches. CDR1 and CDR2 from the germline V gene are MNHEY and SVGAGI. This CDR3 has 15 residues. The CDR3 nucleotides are TGTGCCAGCAGTCAACTAGCGGCGCCGGCGTACGAGCAGTACTTC. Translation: CASSQLAAPAYEQYF.

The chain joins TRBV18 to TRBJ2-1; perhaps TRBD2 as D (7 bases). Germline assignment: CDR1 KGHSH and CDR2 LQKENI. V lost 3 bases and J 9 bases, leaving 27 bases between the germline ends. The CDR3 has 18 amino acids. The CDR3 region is CASSPNPGLQGGGSEQFF. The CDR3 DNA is TGTGCCAGCTCACCTAATCCGGGACTTCAAGGGGGGGGTAGTGAGCAGTTCTTC.